Following are 12 T cell receptor beta chains from one sample sequenced in a study of blood T cell repertoires in COVID-19. Profiled with immunoSEQ multiplex PCR; TCRdb holds only in-frame clones, not every one. The sample consists of some 390,000 clones, around nine tenths of them appearing once. The sequencing input was peripheral blood. These receptor sequences come from a woman aged 35 to 49 with COVID-19, enrolled during active disease.

V is TRBV27 and J is TRBJ1-1; TRBD1 aligns across 9 bases. This CDR3 comprises 14 residues. Germline assignment: CDR1 MNHEY and CDR2 SMNVEV (reference sequence). The V and J ends lost 6 bases and 6 bases, in that order; junction bases with no gene match: 8. The CDR3 loop reads CASRRRDREAEAFF. CDR3 in DNA: TGTGCCAGCAGACGCCGGGACAGGGAAGCTGAAGCTTTCTTT.

This clone showed up just once. V and J are TRBV6-5 and TRBJ1-1; D gene unclear. Germline V gene data show CDR1 as MNHEY and CDR2 as SVGAGI. This CDR3 is built from 13 residues. V lost 4 bases to trimming and J lost 3 bases, with 9 bases between them. The CDR3 DNA reads TGTGCCAGCAGTTCTTACCAGGACACTGAAGCTTTCTTT. This translates into CASSSYQDTEAFF.

V is TRBV7-2 and J is TRBJ1-1; a possible D gene is TRBD1 (5 bases). Germline values: CDR1 SGHTA, CDR2 FQGNSA. This CDR3 has 15 amino acids. V lost 1 base to trimming and J lost 4 bases, with 13 bases between them. CDR3 sequence (DNA): TGTGCCAGCAGCTTAGGCGGGGCGGCGAGCACTGAAGCTTTCTTT. It translates to CASSLGGAASTEAFF.

This chain joins TRBV6-5 and TRBJ2-7; TRBD1 matches at 10 bases. V was pared by 7 bases and J by 3 bases, with 6 bases of the junction left unmatched. In germline, CDR1 is MNHEY, CDR2 SVGAGI. This CDR3 has 14 residues. The CDR3: CASNRDRGIYEQYF. CDR3 DNA: TGTGCCAGCAACCGGGACAGGGGAATCTACGAGCAGTACTTC.

The chain is built from TRBV10-3 and TRBJ2-2; 7 positions agree with TRBD2. This CDR3 region has 15 residues. Trimming at V came to 4 bases and at J to 0 bases, leaving 2 bases not matched to a gene. CDR1 ENHRY and CDR2 SYGVKD come from the germline V gene. CDR3 amino acids: CAISGAGANTGELFF. The CDR3 nucleotides are TGTGCCATCAGTGGGGCGGGGGCGAACACCGGGGAGCTGTTTTTT.

This clone came up a few times. The genes are TRBV6-4 and TRBJ1-2; the D gene is possibly TRBD1 (6 bases). Germline V gives CDR1 MRHNA, CDR2 SNTAGT. Between the trimmed V and J ends, which lost 6 bases and 8 bases, there was a span of 16 bases. This CDR3 has 13 amino acids. The CDR3 coding sequence is TGTGCCAGCAGAGCCACAGGGTATGAGGGCTACACCTTC. It is translated as CASRATGYEGYTF.

This CDR3 reads CASSYSGRTVAHF. CDR3 nucleotide sequence: TGTGCCAGCAGTTACTCGGGGCGGACGGTCGCGCATTTT. The V gene is TRBV6-2 or TRBV6-3, the J gene TRBJ1-5; D might be TRBD1 (5 bases). This CDR3 contains 13 residues. The V gene lost 0 bases and the J gene lost 15 bases, with 15 bases spanning the gap. Germline CDR1 and CDR2: MNHEY and SVGEGT.

The V and J genes are TRBV27 and TRBJ1-4; 8 bases fit TRBD1. CDR3 length: 16 residues. Germline V lookup: CDR1 MNHEY, CDR2 SMNVEV (reference sequence). V gave up 4 bases and J gave up 7 bases; unmatched junction bases: 11. This chain's CDR3 is CASSSHRQGLSEKLFF. In DNA, the CDR3 is TGTGCCAGCAGTTCCCACCGACAGGGGCTGAGTGAAAAACTGTTTTTT.

This clone was recorded once. The chain uses TRBV7-2 and TRBJ2-7, with 7 bases matching TRBD1. V lost 5 bases and J lost 6; bases outside the gene matches: 10. There are 14 residues in the CDR3. Germline CDR1 reads SGHTA; CDR2 reads FQGNSA. The CDR3 reads CASSRGQQNGEQYF. In nucleotides, the CDR3 is TGTGCCAGCAGCAGGGGACAGCAAAACGGCGAGCAGTACTTC.

The rearrangement uses TRBV20-1 and TRBJ2-2, with TRBD1 matching over 8 bases. The V segment lost 3 bases and the J segment 4 bases; nucleotides outside the gene matches: 7. From germline, CDR1 is DFQATT and CDR2 SNEGSKA (reference sequence). There are 15 residues in the CDR3. CDR3 bases: TGCAGTGCTAGTAACCAGGGGGCGAGCACCGGGGAGCTGTTTTTT. It codes for CSASNQGASTGELFF.

The rearrangement joins TRBV19 to TRBJ2-7, with TRBD1 matching 10 bases. In germline, CDR1 is LNHDA, CDR2 SQIVND (reference sequence). The CDR3 contains 16 residues. J gave up 3 bases and V 4 bases, and 9 bases lay outside the gene matches. As DNA, the CDR3 is TGTGCCAGTAGTAAGTCCCGGGACAGGGGACACTACGAGCAGTACTTC. Translating gives CASSKSRDRGHYEQYF.

As for this clone: Other DNA sequences within the sample encode an identical CDR3. V gene TRBV28 combines with J gene TRBJ2-7; 9 nucleotides line up with TRBD1. With 3 bases clipped from V and 3 bases from J, the junction kept 0 bases outside the gene matches. The CDR3 length is 13 residues. Germline CDR1 MDHEN, CDR2 SYDVKM. The chain's CDR3 is CASSLDRGYEQYF. The CDR3 DNA sequence: TGTGCCAGCAGTTTGGACAGGGGCTACGAGCAGTACTTC. Supplemented by reference TRBV28 and TRBJ2-7, the full variable domain reads DVKVTQSSRYLVKRTGEKVFLECVQDMDHENMFWYRQDPGLGLRLIYFSYDVKMKEKGDIPEGYSVSREKKERFSLILESASTNQTSMYLCASSLDRGYEQYFGPGTRLTVT.